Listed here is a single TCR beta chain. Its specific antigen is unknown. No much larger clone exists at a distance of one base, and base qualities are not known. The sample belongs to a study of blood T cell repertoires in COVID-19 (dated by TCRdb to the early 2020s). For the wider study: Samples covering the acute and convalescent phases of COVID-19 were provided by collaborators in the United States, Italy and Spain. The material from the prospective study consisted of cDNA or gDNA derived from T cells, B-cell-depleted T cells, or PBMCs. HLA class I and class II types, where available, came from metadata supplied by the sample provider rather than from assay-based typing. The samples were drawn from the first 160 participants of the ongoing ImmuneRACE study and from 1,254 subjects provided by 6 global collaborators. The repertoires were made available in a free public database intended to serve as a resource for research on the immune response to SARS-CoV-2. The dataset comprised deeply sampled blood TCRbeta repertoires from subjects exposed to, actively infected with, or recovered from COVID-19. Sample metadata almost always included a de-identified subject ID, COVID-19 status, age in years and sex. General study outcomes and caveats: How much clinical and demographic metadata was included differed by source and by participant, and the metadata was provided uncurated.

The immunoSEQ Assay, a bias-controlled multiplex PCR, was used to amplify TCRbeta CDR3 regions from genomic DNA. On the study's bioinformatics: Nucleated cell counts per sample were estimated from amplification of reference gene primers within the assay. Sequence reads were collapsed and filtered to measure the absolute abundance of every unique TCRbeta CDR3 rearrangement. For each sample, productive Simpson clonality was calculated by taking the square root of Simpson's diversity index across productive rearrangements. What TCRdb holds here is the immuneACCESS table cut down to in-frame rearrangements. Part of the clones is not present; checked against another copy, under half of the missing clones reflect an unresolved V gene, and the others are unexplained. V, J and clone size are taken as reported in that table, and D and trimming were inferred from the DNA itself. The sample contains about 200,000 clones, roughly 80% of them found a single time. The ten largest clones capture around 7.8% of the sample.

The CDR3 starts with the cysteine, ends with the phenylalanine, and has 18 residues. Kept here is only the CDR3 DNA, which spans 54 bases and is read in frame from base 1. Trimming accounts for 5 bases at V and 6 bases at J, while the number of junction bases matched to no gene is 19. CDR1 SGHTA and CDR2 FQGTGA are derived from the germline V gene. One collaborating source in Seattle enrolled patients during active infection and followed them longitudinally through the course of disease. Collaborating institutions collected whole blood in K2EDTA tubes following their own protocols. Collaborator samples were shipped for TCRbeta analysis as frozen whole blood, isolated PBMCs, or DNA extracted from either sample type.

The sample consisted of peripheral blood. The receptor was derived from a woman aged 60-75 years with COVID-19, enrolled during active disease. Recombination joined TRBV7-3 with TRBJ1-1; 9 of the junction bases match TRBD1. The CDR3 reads CASSTKVRDRVLYPEAFF. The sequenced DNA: TGTGCCAGCAGCACAAAAGTCCGGGACAGGGTTCTATATCCTGAAGCTTTCTTT.